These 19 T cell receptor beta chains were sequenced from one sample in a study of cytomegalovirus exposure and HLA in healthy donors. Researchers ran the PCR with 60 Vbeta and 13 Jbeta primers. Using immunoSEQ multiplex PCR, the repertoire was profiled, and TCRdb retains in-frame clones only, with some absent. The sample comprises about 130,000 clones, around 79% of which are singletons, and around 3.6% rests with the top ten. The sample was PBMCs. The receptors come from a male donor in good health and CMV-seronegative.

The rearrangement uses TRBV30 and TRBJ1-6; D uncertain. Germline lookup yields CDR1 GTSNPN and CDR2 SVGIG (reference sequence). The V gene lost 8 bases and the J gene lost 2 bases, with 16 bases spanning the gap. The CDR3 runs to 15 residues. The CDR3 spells CAAAALNAYNSPLHF. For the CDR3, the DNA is TGTGCCGCTGCGGCGTTAAACGCCTATAATTCACCCCTCCACTTT.

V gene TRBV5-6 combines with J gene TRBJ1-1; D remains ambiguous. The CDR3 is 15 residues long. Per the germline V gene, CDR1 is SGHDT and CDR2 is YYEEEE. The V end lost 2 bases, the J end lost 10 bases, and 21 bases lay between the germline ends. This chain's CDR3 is CASSFSQIHTTRAFF. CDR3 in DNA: TGTGCCAGCAGCTTCTCCCAAATACACACGACAAGAGCTTTCTTT.

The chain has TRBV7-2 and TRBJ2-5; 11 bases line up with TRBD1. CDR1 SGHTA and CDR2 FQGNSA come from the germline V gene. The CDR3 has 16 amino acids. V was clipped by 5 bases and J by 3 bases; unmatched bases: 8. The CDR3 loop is CASSLGDRGWKETQYF. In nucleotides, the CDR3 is TGTGCCAGCAGCCTAGGGGACAGGGGGTGGAAAGAGACCCAGTACTTC. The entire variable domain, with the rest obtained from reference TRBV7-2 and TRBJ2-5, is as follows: GAGVSQSPSNKVTEKGKDVELRCDPISGHTALYWYRQSLGQGLEFLIYFQGNSAPDKSGLPSDRFSAERTGGSVSTLTIQRTQQEDSAVYLCASSLGDRGWKETQYFGPGTRLLVL.

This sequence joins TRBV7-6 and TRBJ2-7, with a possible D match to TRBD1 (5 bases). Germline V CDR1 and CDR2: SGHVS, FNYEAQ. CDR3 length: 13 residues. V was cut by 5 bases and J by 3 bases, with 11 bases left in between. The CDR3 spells CASSQAQGYEQYF. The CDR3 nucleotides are TGTGCCAGCAGCCAGGCCCAGGGCTACGAGCAGTACTTC. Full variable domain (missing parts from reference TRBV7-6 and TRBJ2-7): GAGVSQSPRYKVTKRGQDVALRCDPISGHVSLYWYRQALGQGPEFLTYFNYEAQQDKSGLPNDRFSAERPEGSISTLTIQRTEQRDSAMYRCASSQAQGYEQYFGPGTRLTVT.

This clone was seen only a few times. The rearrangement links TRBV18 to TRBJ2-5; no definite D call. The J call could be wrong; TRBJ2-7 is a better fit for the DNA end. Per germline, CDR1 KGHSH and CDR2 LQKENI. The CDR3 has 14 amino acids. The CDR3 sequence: CASSPPPGTYEQYF. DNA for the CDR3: TGTGCCAGCTCACCCCCGCCAGGAACCTACGAGCAGTACTTC.

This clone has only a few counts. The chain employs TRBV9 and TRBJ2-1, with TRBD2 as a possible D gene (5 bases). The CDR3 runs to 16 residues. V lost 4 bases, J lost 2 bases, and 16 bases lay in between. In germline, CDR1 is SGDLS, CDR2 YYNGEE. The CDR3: CASSPFTRHTYNEQFF. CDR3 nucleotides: TGTGCCAGCAGCCCCTTCACTAGACATACCTACAATGAGCAGTTCTTC.

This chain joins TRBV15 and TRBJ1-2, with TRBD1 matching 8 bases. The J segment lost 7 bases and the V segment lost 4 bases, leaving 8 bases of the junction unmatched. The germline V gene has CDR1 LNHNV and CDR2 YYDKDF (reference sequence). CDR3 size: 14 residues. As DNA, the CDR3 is TGTGCCACCAGCATCACTGGACAGGGCCGTGGCTACACCTTC. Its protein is CATSITGQGRGYTF.

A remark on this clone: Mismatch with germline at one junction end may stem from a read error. The CDR3 DNA reads TGTGCCAGCGGGACTAGCGGGACCTACAAGCAGTACTTC. Translation gives CASGTSGTYKQYF. The genes are TRBV27 and TRBJ2-7; 13 bases match TRBD2. The CDR3 loop spans 13 amino acids. The V gene's germline CDR1 is MNHEY and CDR2 SMNVEV (reference sequence).

The CDR3: CASSARLASTDTQYF. The CDR3, as DNA: TGTGCCAGCAGCGCCCGACTAGCGAGCACAGATACGCAGTATTTT. The genes are TRBV7-3 and TRBJ2-3; 8 nucleotides align to TRBD2. J was trimmed by 0 bases and V by 5 bases; bases with no gene match: 4. CDR3 size: 15 residues. Germline V gene data show CDR1 as SGHTA and CDR2 as FQGTGA.

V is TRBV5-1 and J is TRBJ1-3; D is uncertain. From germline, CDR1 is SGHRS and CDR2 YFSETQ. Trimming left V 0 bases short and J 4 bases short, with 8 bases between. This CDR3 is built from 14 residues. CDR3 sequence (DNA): TGCGCCAGCAGCTTGGCCGGTCTAGGAAACACCATATATTTT. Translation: CASSLAGLGNTIYF.

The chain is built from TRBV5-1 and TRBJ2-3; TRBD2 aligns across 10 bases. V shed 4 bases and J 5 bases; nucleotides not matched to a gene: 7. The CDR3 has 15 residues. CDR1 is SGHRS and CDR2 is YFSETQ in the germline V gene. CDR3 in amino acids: CASSRAGGNLDTQYF. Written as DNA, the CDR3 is TGCGCCAGCAGCAGAGCGGGGGGGAATTTAGATACGCAGTATTTT. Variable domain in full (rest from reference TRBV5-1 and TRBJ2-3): KAGVTQTPRYLIKTRGQQVTLSCSPISGHRSVSWYQQTPGQGLQFLFEYFSETQRNKGNFPGRFSGRQFSNSRSEMNVSTLELGDSALYLCASSRAGGNLDTQYFGPGTRLTVL.

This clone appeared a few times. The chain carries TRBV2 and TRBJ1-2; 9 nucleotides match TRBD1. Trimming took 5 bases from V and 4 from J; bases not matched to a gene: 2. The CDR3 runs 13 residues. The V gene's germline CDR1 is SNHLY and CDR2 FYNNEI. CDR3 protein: CASSTDRGYGYTF. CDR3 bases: TGTGCCAGCAGTACGGACAGGGGCTATGGCTACACCTTC.

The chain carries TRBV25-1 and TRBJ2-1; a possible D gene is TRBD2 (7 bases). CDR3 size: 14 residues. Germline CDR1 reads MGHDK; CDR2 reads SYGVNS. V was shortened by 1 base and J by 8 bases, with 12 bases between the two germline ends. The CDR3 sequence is CASSELGGLYEQFF. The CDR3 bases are TGTGCCAGCAGTGAATTGGGGGGGCTCTATGAGCAGTTCTTC. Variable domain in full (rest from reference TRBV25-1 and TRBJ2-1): EADIYQTPRYLVIGTGKKITLECSQTMGHDKMYWYQQDPGMELHLIHYSYGVNSTEKGDLSSESTVSRIRTEHFPLTLESARPSHTSQYLCASSELGGLYEQFFGPGTRLTVL.

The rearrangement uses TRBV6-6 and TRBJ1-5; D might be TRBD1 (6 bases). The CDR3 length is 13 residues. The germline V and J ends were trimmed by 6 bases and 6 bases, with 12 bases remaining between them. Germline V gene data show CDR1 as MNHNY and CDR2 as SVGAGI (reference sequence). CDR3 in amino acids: CASSRGGAQPQHF. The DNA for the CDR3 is TGTGCCAGCAGCCGCGGGGGGGCTCAGCCCCAGCATTTT.

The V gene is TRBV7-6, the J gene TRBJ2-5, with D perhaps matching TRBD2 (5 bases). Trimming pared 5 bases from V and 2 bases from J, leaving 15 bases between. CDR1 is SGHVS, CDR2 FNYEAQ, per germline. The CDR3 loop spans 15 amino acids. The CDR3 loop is CASSPQVTGQETQYF. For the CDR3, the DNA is TGTGCCAGCAGCCCCCAGGTTACGGGGCAAGAGACCCAGTACTTC.

The CDR3 spells CASSATGGRNTIYF. The CDR3 coding sequence is TGTGCCAGCAGCGCAACAGGGGGCCGAAACACCATATATTTT. This sequence joins TRBV5-6 and TRBJ1-3; the match to TRBD1 covers 9 bases. Trimming removed 4 bases from V and 5 bases from J; junction bases left unmatched: 4. Looked up from germline, CDR1 is SGHDT and CDR2 is YYEEEE. This CDR3 spans 14 amino acids.

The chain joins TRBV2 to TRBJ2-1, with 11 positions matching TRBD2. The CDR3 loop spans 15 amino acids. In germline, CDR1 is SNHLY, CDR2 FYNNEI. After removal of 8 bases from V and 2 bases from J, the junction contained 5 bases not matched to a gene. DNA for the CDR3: TGTGCCAGCTCCATAGCGGGAGGGACCTACAATGAGCAGTTCTTC. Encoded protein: CASSIAGGTYNEQFF.

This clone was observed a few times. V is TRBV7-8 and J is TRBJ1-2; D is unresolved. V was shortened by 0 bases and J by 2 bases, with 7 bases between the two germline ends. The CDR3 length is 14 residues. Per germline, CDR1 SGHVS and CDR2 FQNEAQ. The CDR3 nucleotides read TGTGCCAGCAGCTTAGCGGGCCTAAACTATGGCTACACCTTC. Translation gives CASSLAGLNYGYTF.

CDR3 coding DNA: TGCGCCAGCAGCACGGACACCTCAGGCGATTACGAGCAGTACTTC. Translated, it gives CASSTDTSGDYEQYF. V and J are TRBV4-1 and TRBJ2-7; D is possibly TRBD1 (5 bases). Trimming pared 5 bases from V and 4 bases from J, leaving 18 bases between. Germline CDR1 reads MGHRA; CDR2 reads YSYEKL. The CDR3 totals 15 residues.